This T cell receptor (beta chain) was profiled in a study of blood T cell repertoires in COVID-19. The overall study: Material from acute and convalescent COVID-19 was sourced from the United States, Italy and Spain. T cells, B-cell-depleted T cells, or PBMCs provided the cDNA or gDNA that served as material.

Per the study methods: Nucleated cell number was recorded as an estimate derived from reference gene primer amplification. The repertoire was sequenced with immunoSEQ multiplex PCR; TCRdb's copy has only in-frame clones and lacks some. V and J calls and clone size follow that table, whereas D and trimming were derived from the DNA. The sample records about 140,000 clones, over 60% being singletons. V lost 4 bases, J lost 2 bases, and 16 bases lay in between. The CDR3 loop spans 16 amino acids. In germline, CDR1 is SNHLY, CDR2 FYNNEI. The chain joins TRBV2 to TRBJ2-3; D is undetermined. Sequenced: peripheral blood. The source of this sequence is a woman older than 75 with active or convalescent COVID-19. For the CDR3, the DNA is TGTGCCAGCAGTGCCGGCCGGGTTACACACACAGATACGCAGTATTTT. Translating gives CASSAGRVTHTDTQYF. Using reference TRBV2 and TRBJ2-3 for the parts outside the CDR3, the full variable domain is EPEVTQTPSHQVTQMGQEVILRCVPISNHLYFYWYRQILGQKVEFLVSFYNNEISEKSEIFDDQFSVERPDGSNFTLKIRSTKLEDSAMYFCASSAGRVTHTDTQYFGPGTRLTVL.